The next 23 T cell receptor beta chains were all read from a single sample in a study of identical twins. TCRdb reprocessed the 5' RACE reads via MiXCR and lists one record per CDR3 protein. The sample consists of approximately 190,000 distinct CDR3 sequences, 15% of them appearing once. These same records also appear under a second study, on T cells expressing NK-cell markers.

The sample taken for sequencing was CD8+ T cells sorted from blood. These receptors were collected from a woman aged 18-29 years in good health.

The chain is built from TRBV14 and TRBJ2-2, with D possibly matching TRBD1 (6 bases). The germline gives CDR1 SGHDN, CDR2 FVKESK. Between the trimmed V and J ends, which lost 0 bases and 7 bases, there was a span of 12 bases. This CDR3 region has 15 residues. The CDR3 spells CASSQDVGAGGELFF. DNA for the CDR3: TGTGCCAGCAGCCAAGATGTGGGGGCAGGCGGGGAGCTGTTTTTT.

This clonotype has just a few counts. The chain carries TRBV2 and TRBJ2-2; 9 bases are shared with TRBD1. There are 12 residues in the CDR3. Germline assignment: CDR1 SNHLY and CDR2 FYNNEI. The CDR3 nucleotides read TGTGCGGGACAGGGTGATATCGGGGAGCTGTTTTTT. Its protein product is CAGQGDIGELFF.

The chain combines TRBV29-1 with TRBJ2-2; 7 bases agree with TRBD2. The V gene end was trimmed by 5 bases and the J gene end by 2 bases; junction bases not matched to a gene: 2. Germline V lookup: CDR1 SQVTM, CDR2 ANQGSEA. CDR3 length: 13 residues. The CDR3 region is CSVPGGNTGELFF. CDR3 coding DNA: TGCAGCGTTCCGGGGGGTAACACCGGGGAGCTGTTTTTT.

CDR3 in DNA: TGTGCCAGTAGTATTACTCCCAATGAGCAGTTCTTC. Its protein is CASSITPNEQFF. The genes are TRBV19 and TRBJ2-1; the D is unclear. The V gene lost 3 bases and the J gene lost 6 bases, with 6 bases spanning the gap. Looked up from germline, CDR1 is LNHDA and CDR2 is SQIVND (reference sequence). CDR3 length: 12 residues.

This clonotype has a handful of counts. This chain links TRBV12-3 or TRBV12-4 with TRBJ2-3, with a possible D match to TRBD2 (6 bases). Trimming removed 7 bases from V and 3 bases from J, with 23 bases in between. This CDR3 comprises 17 residues. DNA of the CDR3: TGTGCCAGCAACACACTGGGCCGGGAGAGGGAAACAGATACGCAGTATTTT. Its protein product is CASNTLGRERETDTQYF.

CDR3 nucleotide sequence: TGTGCCAGCAGCCGAAGCGATAGCGGGAGTCAAGATACGCAGTATTTT. It encodes CASSRSDSGSQDTQYF. J is TRBJ2-3 and V is TRBV13; 9 positions match TRBD2. Germline CDR1 reads PRHDT; CDR2 reads FYEKMQ (reference sequence). The CDR3 length is 16 residues. V lost 5 bases to trimming and J lost 5 bases; unmatched junction nucleotides: 11.

This chain uses TRBV6-1 with TRBJ2-5; perhaps D is TRBD1 or TRBD2 (6 bases each). This CDR3 region has 18 residues. Trimming stripped 6 bases from V and 3 bases from J, with 26 bases between. In germline, CDR1 is MNHNS, CDR2 SASEGT. The CDR3 DNA is TGTGCCAGCAGCCCCATGGGGGGCGCGCAAACTGTCGAAGAGACCCAGTACTTC. The encoded protein is CASSPMGGAQTVEETQYF.

This clonotype was detected a few times. J is TRBJ1-1 and V is TRBV2; 9 nucleotides match TRBD1. The CDR3 loop spans 13 amino acids. Germline V gives CDR1 SNHLY, CDR2 FYNNEI. Losses at the gene ends were 10 bases for V and 1 base for J; bases not matched to a gene: 4. The CDR3 loop reads CATSTGGNTEAFF. CDR3 sequence (DNA): TGTGCCACGTCGACAGGGGGGAACACTGAAGCTTTCTTT.

The rearrangement links TRBV5-1 to TRBJ2-7; 9 bases line up with TRBD1. There are 21 residues in the CDR3. CDR1 and CDR2 from the germline V gene are SGHRS and YFSETQ. V lost 4 bases and J lost 2; bases outside the gene matches: 25. For the CDR3, the DNA is TGCGCCAGCAGCACAACAACAACGGACAGGGGTACAATTCCCTTACCCTACGAGCAGTACTTC. Amino acid sequence: CASSTTTTDRGTIPLPYEQYF.

This clonotype was seen a few times. The chain has TRBV10-3 and TRBJ2-2; TRBD1 aligns across 8 bases. The CDR3 has 13 residues. Germline values: CDR1 ENHRY, CDR2 SYGVKD. J was trimmed by 5 bases and V by 6 bases; bases with no gene match: 2. The CDR3 DNA sequence: TGTGCCATCAGCCGACAGGGGACCGGGGAGCTGTTTTTT. Translating gives CAISRQGTGELFF.

In this sample, this clonotype turned up a few times. This chain links TRBV4-3 with TRBJ1-5; possibly TRBD1 for D (6 bases). Trimming shortened V by 4 bases and J by 7 bases, and 11 bases separated the two germline ends. The CDR3 consists of 13 residues. The germline CDR1 and CDR2 sequences are LGHNA and YSLEER. The CDR3 nucleotides read TGCGCCAGCAGCCCCTGGGGGGGCCAGCCCCAGCATTTT. Its translation is CASSPWGGQPQHF.

This clonotype was seen only a few times. The V and J genes are TRBV7-6 and TRBJ2-3, with D unresolved. Trimming stripped 2 bases from V and 3 bases from J, with 9 bases between. The germline gives CDR1 SGHVS, CDR2 FNYEAQ. The CDR3 totals 14 residues. The CDR3 coding sequence is TGTGCCAGCAGCTTAAAGGGTTGGACAGATACGCAGTATTTT. Amino acids: CASSLKGWTDTQYF.

This clonotype was detected ten times or more. The chain couples TRBV20-1 to TRBJ1-1, with D possibly matching TRBD1 (5 bases). CDR1 and CDR2 (germline): DFQATT, SNEGSKA (reference sequence). Trimming left V 5 bases short and J 3 bases short, with 10 bases between. The CDR3 spans 12 residues. CDR3 DNA: TGCAGTGCTCAGGGTATGGACACTGAAGCTTTCTTT. Translating it yields CSAQGMDTEAFF.

V and J are TRBV27 and TRBJ2-7; no definite D call. Germline CDR1 is MNHEY and CDR2 is SMNVEV (reference sequence). V was clipped by 1 base and J by 2 bases, with 9 bases between them. The CDR3 extends over 14 amino acids. DNA of the CDR3: TGTGCCAGCAGTTTATTCAGTACCACCTACGAGCAGTACTTC. Protein: CASSLFSTTYEQYF.

V is TRBV7-2 and J is TRBJ2-5; D perhaps matches TRBD2 (5 bases). CDR3 size: 15 residues. The germline gives CDR1 SGHTA, CDR2 FQGNSA. The ends were cut back, 2 bases at V and 4 bases at J, with 14 bases in the middle. CDR3 loop: CASSLYLGVSETQYF. The CDR3 region has the DNA TGTGCCAGCAGCTTATATTTGGGAGTTTCAGAGACCCAGTACTTC.

This clonotype was seen repeatedly, ten times or more. V is TRBV29-1 and J is TRBJ1-2; 10 bases align to TRBD1. V was clipped by 4 bases and J by 5 bases; unmatched bases: 7. CDR3 length: 14 amino acids. CDR1 is SQVTM and CDR2 is ANQGSEA in the germline V gene. CDR3 sequence reads: CSVVETGGLYGYTF. The CDR3 nucleotides are TGCAGCGTTGTGGAGACAGGGGGCTTATATGGCTACACCTTC.

This chain connects TRBV5-5 to TRBJ2-2, with 9 bases aligning to TRBD2. The V and J ends lost 0 bases and 6 bases, in that order; junction bases with no gene match: 6. CDR1 is SGHKS and CDR2 is YYEKEE in the germline V gene (reference sequence). This CDR3 region has 16 residues. The CDR3 nucleotides are TGTGCCAGCAGCTTGGGAATAGCGGGAGTTGCCGGGGAGCTGTTTTTT. As protein: CASSLGIAGVAGELFF.

The rearrangement uses TRBV12-3 or TRBV12-4 and TRBJ1-2; a weak D match, TRBD1 (6 bases). Trimming removed 6 bases at V and 8 bases at J, with 16 bases between. The CDR3 has 13 residues. Written as DNA, the CDR3 is TGTGCCAGCAGCCTCCCTGCCGGGGGCGGCTACACCTTC. Residues: CASSLPAGGGYTF.

The chain combines TRBV7-9 with TRBJ2-7, with 9 bases identical to TRBD1. Germline CDR1 and CDR2: SEHNR and FQNEAQ (reference sequence). Losses at the gene ends were 3 bases for V and 7 bases for J; bases not matched to a gene: 13. The CDR3 sequence is 16 residues long. The CDR3 loop reads CASSLVPGQGPGEQYF. The CDR3 bases are TGTGCCAGCAGCTTGGTTCCGGGACAGGGCCCAGGGGAGCAGTACTTC.

This clonotype was observed a few times. J is TRBJ2-5 and V is TRBV2; D is undetermined. The CDR3 contains 15 residues. Germline CDR1 reads SNHLY; CDR2 reads FYNNEI. V lost 1 base, J lost 4 bases, and 13 bases lay in between. Here the CDR3 reads CASSEEPSSRETQYF. As DNA, the CDR3 is TGTGCCAGCAGTGAAGAACCGTCTTCCCGAGAGACCCAGTACTTC.

Only a few counts were recorded for this clonotype. The V gene is TRBV7-9, the J gene TRBJ2-7; D remains unclear. Trimming removed 11 bases from V and 2 bases from J, with 13 bases in between. Germline CDR1 SEHNR, CDR2 FQNEAQ (reference sequence). This CDR3 has 12 amino acids. The CDR3 is CAVDAATYEQYF. The CDR3 DNA reads as TGTGCCGTAGATGCAGCAACCTACGAGCAGTACTTC.

The V call is TRBV4-1, the J call TRBJ2-3, with 7 bases matching TRBD2. This CDR3 contains 14 residues. Per germline, CDR1 MGHRA and CDR2 YSYEKL. Unmatched junction bases numbered 1, after V lost 1 base and J lost 3 bases. In DNA form, the CDR3 reads TGCGCCAGCAGCCAAGGACTAGCTACAGATACGCAGTATTTT. It codes for CASSQGLATDTQYF.

This sequence joins TRBV18 and TRBJ1-5, with a weak D call TRBD1 (6 bases). V dropped 4 bases and J dropped 0 bases, with 16 bases sitting between them. Per the germline V gene, CDR1 is KGHSH and CDR2 is LQKENI. The CDR3 is made up of 17 amino acids. Here the CDR3 DNA reads TGTGCCAGCTCACTTACTCGGACAGAATATAGCAATCAGCCCCAGCATTTT. Encoded protein: CASSLTRTEYSNQPQHF.